This T cell receptor beta chain was observed in a study of metastatic and nonmetastatic thyroid tumors. Study conclusions and caveats: Reports indicated that malignant thyroid tumors showed significantly higher TCR beta diversity than benign nodules did, in blood and tumor.

Of note for this clone: Its matching antigen is unknown.

Thyroid surgery had not been preceded by any treatment in any patient. In germline, CDR1 is MGHRA, CDR2 YSYEKL. This CDR3 contains 15 residues. Trimming cost V 5 bases and J 0 bases, with 11 bases left between them. TCRdb re-called the PCR reads with MiXCR. The sample has roughly 14,000 clones, about 31% seen once; the top ten hold less than 9.5%. Sequencing was performed on tumor tissue. The source of this sequence is a female donor with papillary thyroid cancer or a benign thyroid nodule (not recorded which). Some clones in this sample may be carry-over from other donors' samples. The rearrangement links TRBV4-1 to TRBJ1-5, with D perhaps matching TRBD1 (6 bases). The CDR3 bases are TGCGCCAGCAGCTCGGGACAATCTAGCAATCAGCCCCAGCATTTT. It encodes CASSSGQSSNQPQHF.